This T cell receptor (beta chain) was captured by sequencing in a study of T cell responses to AZD1222 COVID-19 vaccine. Whole-study findings and limits: Reportedly, close to half of spike-specific TCRs are directed against unmutated variant regions. Donors skewed white British and female; clonal diversity was possibly underestimated.

Germline V lookup: CDR1 MDHEN, CDR2 SYDVKM. V lost 6 bases and J 4 bases, leaving 12 bases between the germline ends. This CDR3 is 13 amino acids long. With regard to this clone: Antigen unknown.

Method: immunoSEQ multiplex PCR; TCRdb's copy keeps in-frame clones and lacks some. The repertoire holds roughly 150,000 clones, with about 90% as singletons. This chain joins TRBV28 and TRBJ1-2; D possibly corresponds to TRBD1 (6 bases). Material: peripheral blood, obtained 28 days after the second AZD1222 dose. This TCR came from an adult who received the AZD1222 COVID-19 vaccine. The CDR3, as DNA: TGTGCCAGCAGCACCGGGACAACCTATGGCTACACCTTC. Protein product: CASSTGTTYGYTF.